This T cell receptor beta chain was captured in a study of blood T cell repertoires in COVID-19. Study-wide context: Samples of COVID-19 (acute and convalescent) were obtained from the United States, Italy and Spain. The analysed material was cDNA or gDNA that came from T cells, B-cell-depleted T cells, or PBMCs.

Under the authors' procedure: Estimation of nucleated cell counts was performed using reference gene primer amplification. Method: immunoSEQ multiplex PCR; TCRdb's copy keeps in-frame clones and lacks some. That table supplies the V and J calls and clone size; D and trimming were determined from the DNA. Of around 300,000 clones detected, around 89% appear once; the ten largest clones hold 3.5% to 4.5%. Trimming cost V 4 bases and J 1 base, with 13 bases left between them. Germline CDR1 reads LGHDT; CDR2 reads YNNKEL (reference sequence). The CDR3 runs 16 residues. The source material was peripheral blood. The receptor was derived from a woman in her fifties or sixties with active or convalescent COVID-19. The chain is built from TRBV3-1 (or the pseudogene TRBV3-2) and TRBJ2-2, with D unresolved. CDR3 in amino acids: CASSRSTGGNTGELFF. For the CDR3, the DNA is TGTGCCAGCAGCCGCTCAACCGGTGGGAACACCGGGGAGCTGTTTTTT.